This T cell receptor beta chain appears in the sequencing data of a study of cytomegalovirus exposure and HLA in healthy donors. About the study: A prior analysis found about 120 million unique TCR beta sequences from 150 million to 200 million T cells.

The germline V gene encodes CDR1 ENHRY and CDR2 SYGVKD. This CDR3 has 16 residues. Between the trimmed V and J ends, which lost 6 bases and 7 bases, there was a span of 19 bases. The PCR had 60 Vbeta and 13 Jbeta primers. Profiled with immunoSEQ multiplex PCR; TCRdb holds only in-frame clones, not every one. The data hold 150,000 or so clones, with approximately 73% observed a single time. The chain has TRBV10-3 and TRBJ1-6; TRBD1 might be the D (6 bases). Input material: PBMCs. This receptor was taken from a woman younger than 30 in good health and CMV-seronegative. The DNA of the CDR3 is TGTGCCATCAGAAAGGAGGGAGGGGGAGGAAATTCACCCCTCCACTTT. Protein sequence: CAIRKEGGGGNSPLHF.